Listed below are T cell receptor beta chains from one sample, sequenced in a study of blood T cell repertoires in COVID-19. Measured with immunoSEQ multiplex PCR; TCRdb has only the in-frame clones, and not every one. The sample consists of some 40,000 clones, more than 75% of them appearing once. Specimen: peripheral blood. The receptors originated from a man between 65 and 85 years old with acute or convalescent COVID-19. Both conserved end residues are part of each CDR3. Each record gives: D gene, J gene, V gene, CDR3 protein. A D gene is named only where the DNA matches it firmly.

d_gene: TRBD1; j_gene: TRBJ1-5; v_gene: TRBV6-6; CDR3aa: CASSLQGGSNQPQHF
d_gene: NA; j_gene: TRBJ2-1; v_gene: TRBV7-9; CDR3aa: CASSPLERELYNEQFF
d_gene: TRBD1; j_gene: TRBJ2-7; v_gene: TRBV18; CDR3aa: CASSPSGQGAVYEQYF
d_gene: TRBD1; j_gene: TRBJ1-1; v_gene: TRBV4-3; CDR3aa: CASSQEGQGRVAFF
d_gene: TRBD2; j_gene: TRBJ2-1; v_gene: TRBV18; CDR3aa: CASSPATSGYNEQFF
d_gene: NA; j_gene: TRBJ2-7; v_gene: TRBV21-1; CDR3aa: CAINQTYEQYF
d_gene: NA; j_gene: TRBJ1-1; v_gene: TRBV5-1; CDR3aa: CASSLIPGVNTEAFF
d_gene: TRBD2; j_gene: TRBJ2-1; v_gene: TRBV19; CDR3aa: CASRKAGLAGFNEQFF
d_gene: NA; j_gene: TRBJ1-3; v_gene: TRBV7-8; CDR3aa: CASSLGGTGNTIYF
d_gene: TRBD1; j_gene: TRBJ1-4; v_gene: TRBV5-6; CDR3aa: CASSTGQGAEKLFF
d_gene: NA; j_gene: TRBJ2-3; v_gene: TRBV19; CDR3aa: CASLDKGPRDTQYF
d_gene: TRBD2; j_gene: TRBJ2-2; v_gene: TRBV19; CDR3aa: CASSRLAGVGTGELFF